A single sample gave rise to the 10 T cell receptor beta chains below, sequenced in a study of cytomegalovirus exposure and HLA in healthy donors. PCR used 60 Vbeta primers and 13 Jbeta primers. Measured with immunoSEQ multiplex PCR; TCRdb has only the in-frame clones, and not every one. The profile shows under 250,000 clones, 80% to 85% of them singletons. Input material: PBMCs. The receptors were gathered from a middle-aged woman in good health and CMV-seronegative.

The chain uses TRBV29-1 and TRBJ1-2; D is unclear. V lost 5 bases and J lost 8, with 27 bases in between. Germline CDR1 SQVTM, CDR2 ANQGSEA. The CDR3 consists of 16 residues. The CDR3 DNA reads TGCAGCGTTTTTTCCCAGACCGGGGTTAGGTTAGGAGGCTACACCTTC. Its translation is CSVFSQTGVRLGGYTF.

This clone came up a few times. The gene calls are TRBV19 and TRBJ2-1; 9 nucleotides match TRBD2. Unmatched junction bases numbered 4, after V lost 3 bases and J lost 4 bases. The CDR3 extends over 15 amino acids. Germline values: CDR1 LNHDA, CDR2 SQIVND (reference sequence). The CDR3 loop reads CASSILAGEYNEQFF. The CDR3 DNA follows: TGTGCCAGTAGTATCTTAGCGGGAGAATACAATGAGCAGTTCTTC.

The V call is TRBV5-7, the J call TRBJ2-1, with D perhaps TRBD2 (5 bases). TRBV5-7 is identified as an open reading frame with a role that is uncertain. This CDR3 is 10 amino acids long. V was trimmed by 6 bases and J by 10 bases, leaving 8 bases between them. CDR3 residues: CASTPGEQFF. CDR3 nucleotide sequence: TGTGCCAGCACCCCGGGAGAGCAGTTCTTC.

The rearrangement joins TRBV18 to TRBJ2-3, with D possibly TRBD1 on 6 matching bases. Trimming left V 6 bases short and J 4 bases short, with 14 bases between. The CDR3 runs 14 residues. The germline gives CDR1 KGHSH, CDR2 LQKENI. The CDR3 nucleotides read TGTGCCAGCTCGCGACAGGAATTGGCAGATACGCAGTATTTT. It encodes CASSRQELADTQYF.

V and J are TRBV18 and TRBJ2-7; D is perhaps TRBD2 (5 bases). Trimming removed 2 bases at V and 0 bases at J, with 11 bases between. Germline V CDR1 and CDR2: KGHSH, LQKENI. There are 15 residues in the CDR3. CDR3 amino acids: CASSPKGLNSYEQYF. The CDR3 DNA reads as TGTGCCAGCTCACCAAAAGGACTGAACTCCTACGAGCAGTACTTC.

This clone was counted a single time. CDR3 in amino acids: CASREQGARGQPQHF. The DNA for the CDR3 is TGTGCCAGCAGAGAACAGGGGGCGCGGGGTCAGCCCCAGCATTTT. The chain couples TRBV2 to TRBJ1-5; 9 positions match TRBD1. The germline V gene has CDR1 SNHLY and CDR2 FYNNEI. V was pared by 6 bases and J by 6 bases, with 9 bases of the junction left unmatched. The CDR3 is 15 residues long. Full variable domain (remainder filled in from reference TRBV2 and TRBJ1-5): EPEVTQTPSHQVTQMGQEVILRCVPISNHLYFYWYRQILGQKVEFLVSFYNNEISEKSEIFDDQFSVERPDGSNFTLKIRSTKLEDSAMYFCASREQGARGQPQHFGDGTRLSIL.

The chain couples TRBV2 to TRBJ2-7; D is possibly TRBD2 (6 bases). The CDR3 is made up of 14 amino acids. The V and J ends lost 5 bases and 4 bases respectively, with 15 bases between them. The V gene's germline CDR1 is SNHLY and CDR2 FYNNEI. The CDR3: CASSNRGAPYEQYF. The CDR3 DNA is TGTGCCAGCAGTAACCGCGGGGCACCATACGAGCAGTACTTC. Drawing the rest from reference TRBV2 and TRBJ2-7, the complete variable domain is EPEVTQTPSHQVTQMGQEVILRCVPISNHLYFYWYRQILGQKVEFLVSFYNNEISEKSEIFDDQFSVERPDGSNFTLKIRSTKLEDSAMYFCASSNRGAPYEQYFGPGTRLTVT.

CDR3 in DNA: TGCGCCAGCAGCTTGGAAGGGGCGACCAATGAGCAGTTCTTC. Its translation is CASSLEGATNEQFF. This chain connects TRBV5-1 to TRBJ2-1; the D gene is possibly TRBD1 (5 bases). Germline CDR1 is SGHRS and CDR2 is YFSETQ. With 0 bases removed from V and 6 bases from J, the gap between germline ends came to 10 bases. The CDR3 is made up of 14 amino acids.

About this clone: In the same sample, other DNA sequences code for this CDR3. The V call is TRBV27, the J call TRBJ2-1; D might be TRBD2 (6 bases). The germline gives CDR1 MNHEY, CDR2 SMNVEV (reference sequence). V gave up 2 bases and J gave up 2 bases, with 7 bases separating them. The CDR3 spans 14 residues. CDR3 DNA sequence: TGTGCCAGCAGTTTAGGCGGGACCTACAATGAGCAGTTCTTC. Translated: CASSLGGTYNEQFF.

The genes are TRBV2 and TRBJ1-4; D is perhaps TRBD1 (5 bases). CDR1 and CDR2 from the germline V gene are SNHLY and FYNNEI. V gave up 3 bases and J gave up 3 bases, with 11 bases separating them. The CDR3 is made up of 15 amino acids. The CDR3 region has the DNA TGTGCCAGCAGTGATAACAGGAGGGCTAATGAAAAACTGTTTTTT. Its translation is CASSDNRRANEKLFF.